Following are 8 T cell receptor beta chains from one sample sequenced in a study of cytomegalovirus exposure and HLA in healthy donors. Researchers ran the PCR with 60 Vbeta and 13 Jbeta primers. Assay used: immunoSEQ multiplex PCR; TCRdb lists only in-frame clones, some missing. The sample contains around 190,000 clones, around 77% of which appear only once. The specimen sequenced was PBMCs. These receptors were collected from a woman between 25 and 40 years old in good health and CMV-seronegative.

V and J are TRBV5-4 and TRBJ2-7; D might be TRBD2 (7 bases). The CDR3 covers 15 residues. The V end was cut by 4 bases, the J end by 5 bases, with 19 bases between. Germline CDR1 is SGHNT and CDR2 is YYREEE (reference sequence). The CDR3 DNA reads TGTGCCAGCAGCGGGGGGGCTAGCTTCGGCAACGAGCAGTACTTC. This translates into CASSGGASFGNEQYF.

The J gene is TRBJ1-2, the V gene TRBV6-6; D not resolved. Between the trimmed V and J ends, which lost 7 bases and 8 bases, there was a span of 14 bases. The CDR3 has 12 residues. Germline assignment: CDR1 MNHNY and CDR2 SVGAGI (reference sequence). The CDR3 here is CASTFLFGGYTF. CDR3 DNA sequence: TGTGCCAGCACCTTCCTTTTCGGGGGCTACACCTTC.

The J gene is TRBJ1-2, the V gene TRBV5-1; tentative D call: TRBD1 (6 bases). CDR3 length: 14 amino acids. CDR1 and CDR2 from the germline V gene are SGHRS and YFSETQ. Between the trimmed V and J ends, which lost 0 bases and 3 bases, there was a span of 9 bases. CDR3 sequence (DNA): TGCGCCAGCAGCTTGGGGCCAGGGGACTATGGCTACACCTTC. Its translation is CASSLGPGDYGYTF.

This sequence joins TRBV2 and TRBJ2-7; TRBD2 matches at 8 bases. CDR3 length: 14 amino acids. The V gene end was trimmed by 6 bases and the J gene end by 9 bases; junction bases not matched to a gene: 13. Germline CDR1 is SNHLY and CDR2 is FYNNEI. This CDR3 reads CASREERELFGQYF. In DNA, the CDR3 is TGTGCCAGCAGGGAGGAGCGGGAGTTGTTCGGGCAGTACTTC.

This clone was counted a single time. V usage is TRBV7-9 and J usage is TRBJ2-5, with TRBD1 matching 7 bases. The DNA end is more similar to TRBJ2-7, so the J call may be wrong. The CDR3 runs to 14 residues. The V gene's germline CDR1 is SEHNR and CDR2 FQNEAQ (reference sequence). CDR3 loop: CASSLGDRPYEQYF. The CDR3 bases are TGTGCCAGCAGCTTAGGGGACAGACCCTACGAGCAGTACTTC.

This clone was found a few times. The chain is built from TRBV28 and TRBJ2-1, with 9 nucleotides matching TRBD2. CDR1 and CDR2 from the germline V gene are MDHEN and SYDVKM. The V and J ends lost 5 bases and 13 bases, in that order; junction bases with no gene match: 12. The CDR3 loop spans 14 amino acids. In DNA form, the CDR3 reads TGTGCCAGCAGTCTTCCACATAGGCGGGAGGGACAGTTCTTC. It translates to CASSLPHRREGQFF. The full variable domain, rest sourced from reference TRBV28 and TRBJ2-1, is DVKVTQSSRYLVKRTGEKVFLECVQDMDHENMFWYRQDPGLGLRLIYFSYDVKMKEKGDIPEGYSVSREKKERFSLILESASTNQTSMYLCASSLPHRREGQFFGPGTRLTVL.

Regarding this clone: Other DNA sequences within the sample encode an identical CDR3. This chain uses TRBV5-1 with TRBJ2-5, with TRBD1 matching over 7 bases. Per the germline V gene, CDR1 is SGHRS and CDR2 is YFSETQ. Trimming removed 0 bases from V and 4 bases from J; junction bases left unmatched: 3. The CDR3 is 14 amino acids. CDR3 loop: CASSLGPGGETQYF. The CDR3, as DNA: TGCGCCAGCAGCTTGGGACCAGGGGGAGAGACCCAGTACTTC.

The chain links TRBV7-9 to TRBJ1-1; no firm D call. Per the germline V gene, CDR1 is SEHNR and CDR2 is FQNEAQ (reference sequence). The CDR3 totals 13 residues. V dropped 2 bases and J dropped 2 bases, with 6 bases sitting between them. CDR3: CASSLKHNTEAFF. CDR3 bases: TGTGCCAGCAGCTTAAAGCATAACACTGAAGCTTTCTTT.